Listed below are T cell receptor beta chains from one sample, sequenced in a study of cytomegalovirus exposure and HLA in healthy donors. Assay used: immunoSEQ multiplex PCR; TCRdb lists only in-frame clones, some missing. The top ten hold 3.8% of the sample, which has tens of thousands of clones, roughly 90% seen once. The sample taken for sequencing was PBMCs. The receptors stem from a woman between 18 and 29 years old in good health and CMV-seropositive. Each CDR3 is given with its conserved first and last residue. The D gene is left open where the match is weak. Size tells how often a clone was seen (once, few, many) or the class of an expanded clone, and some rows leave it out.

j_gene	v_gene	abundance	d_gene	CDR3aa	CDR3nt
TRBJ2-5	TRBV29-1	.	TRBD1	CSVDGQGFPQETQYF	TGCAGCGTTGATGGACAGGGTTTCCCTCAAGAGACCCAGTACTTC
TRBJ1-4	TRBV2	.	TRBD1	CASSEGGTGGEKLFF	TGTGCCAGCAGTGAAGGCGGGACAGGGGGTGAAAAACTGTTTTTT
TRBJ2-7	TRBV29-1	.	.	CSVEYSQYEQYF	TGCAGCGTTGAATATTCCCAGTACGAGCAGTACTTC
TRBJ2-3	TRBV29-1	once	.	CSVGGDRGLTQYF	TGCAGCGTGGGCGGGGATCGCGGACTTACGCAGTATTTT
TRBJ1-1	TRBV30	.	.	CAWKREDTEAFF	TGTGCCTGGAAAAGGGAGGACACTGAAGCTTTCTTT
TRBJ1-4	TRBV5-6	.	TRBD1	CASSGGTERDGEKLFF	TGTGCCAGCAGCGGCGGGACAGAACGAGATGGCGAAAAACTGTTTTTT
TRBJ1-5	TRBV9	.	.	CASSDQGDQPQHF	TGTGCCAGCAGCGACCAGGGTGACCAGCCCCAGCATTTT
TRBJ2-7	TRBV10-3	.	.	CAISEVALSYEQYF	TGTGCCATCAGTGAGGTAGCGCTCTCCTACGAGCAGTACTTC
TRBJ2-1	TRBV11-2	.	.	CASSPGQSYNEQFF	TGTGCCAGCAGCCCTGGACAGTCCTACAATGAGCAGTTCTTC
TRBJ1-2	TRBV27	.	.	CASSLSSSGQTPRYYGYTF	TGTGCCAGCAGTTTATCTTCTTCGGGTCAGACTCCTAGATACTATGGCTACACCTTC
TRBJ2-2	TRBV6-6	.	TRBD1	CASSYSRPQGTGELFF	TGTGCCAGCAGTTACTCGAGGCCACAGGGGACCGGGGAGCTGTTTTTT
TRBJ1-4	TRBV4-1	.	TRBD1	CASSQATAGTGREKLFF	TGCGCCAGCAGCCAAGCAACAGCCGGGACAGGGCGTGAAAAACTGTTTTTT
TRBJ2-1	TRBV10-3	.	TRBD1	CAISTGTGSYNEQFF	TGTGCCATCAGCACCGGGACAGGCTCCTACAATGAGCAGTTCTTC
TRBJ1-1	TRBV28	few	TRBD1	CASSPQGASNTEAFF	TGTGCCAGCAGCCCCCAGGGGGCGTCGAACACTGAAGCTTTCTTT
TRBJ2-3	TRBV18	.	.	CASSPTGSTQYF	TGTGCCAGCTCACCTACCGGGAGTACGCAGTATTTT
TRBJ1-2	TRBV4-3	.	TRBD1	CASSVGTGGSNYGYTF	TGCGCCAGCAGCGTTGGGACAGGAGGGTCTAACTATGGCTACACCTTC
TRBJ1-4	TRBV18	.	.	CASSPTLRGFNEKLFF	TGTGCCAGCTCACCCACGTTAAGGGGGTTCAACGAAAAACTGTTTTTT
TRBJ2-5	TRBV4-1	once	.	CASSQKFRQAAHETQYF	TGCGCCAGCAGCCAAAAATTCCGGCAGGCCGCGCACGAGACCCAGTACTTC
TRBJ2-3	TRBV6-5	.	.	CASSYGTERRDTQYF	TGTGCCAGCAGTTACGGGACTGAGCGCAGGGACACGCAGTATTTT
TRBJ2-1	TRBV4-1	.	TRBD2	CASSPGTSVYNEQFF	TGCGCCAGCAGCCCCGGGACTAGCGTCTACAATGAGCAGTTCTTC
TRBJ2-7	TRBV28	.	TRBD2	CASSMGLAGSYEQYF	TGTGCCAGCAGTATGGGACTAGCGGGATCCTACGAGCAGTACTTC
TRBJ2-5	TRBV7-9	once	.	CASSSSRGGQETQYF	TGTGCCAGCAGCTCGTCCAGAGGGGGACAAGAGACCCAGTACTTC
TRBJ2-5	TRBV15	.	.	CATSTSFARETQYF	TGTGCCACCAGCACTAGCTTCGCAAGAGAGACCCAGTACTTC
TRBJ2-2	TRBV28	.	.	CASMIGVYSGELFF	TGTGCCAGCATGATCGGGGTTTACTCCGGGGAGCTGTTTTTT
TRBJ1-1	TRBV5-4	.	.	CASSPRTANMNTEAFF	TGTGCCAGCAGCCCGAGGACAGCTAACATGAACACTGAAGCTTTCTTT
TRBJ1-1	TRBV5-6	.	.	CASSHRRGMNTEAFF	TGTGCCAGCAGCCACCGTAGGGGGATGAACACTGAAGCTTTCTTT
TRBJ1-2	TRBV7-9	.	TRBD1	CASSLLTGTGNYGYTF	TGTGCCAGCAGCTTGCTTACCGGGACAGGGAACTATGGCTACACCTTC
TRBJ2-2	TRBV4-3	.	TRBD1	CASSQAGTGGTGELFF	TGCGCCAGCAGCCAAGCTGGGACAGGGGGCACCGGGGAGCTGTTTTTT
TRBJ2-5	TRBV4-1	.	TRBD1	CASSQDLQGTRQTQYF	TGCGCCAGCAGCCAAGATCTACAGGGGACCAGGCAGACCCAGTACTTC
TRBJ2-7	TRBV21-1	.	.	CASSIPGTSGGTYEQYF	TGTGCCAGCAGCATTCCCGGGACTAGCGGGGGTACCTACGAGCAGTACTTC
TRBJ2-1	TRBV4-1	.	TRBD2	CASSQSLAGGTFSYNEQFF	TGCGCCAGCAGCCAATCACTAGCGGGAGGAACTTTTTCCTACAATGAGCAGTTCTTC
TRBJ1-1	TRBV4-1	.	TRBD1	CASSQVTGGTEAFF	TGCGCCAGCAGCCAAGTTACAGGGGGAACTGAAGCTTTCTTT
TRBJ1-1	TRBV4-2	.	.	CASSPLQGNTEAFF	TGTGCCAGCAGTCCATTGCAGGGGAACACTGAAGCTTTCTTT
TRBJ1-1	TRBV28	once	TRBD1	CASSLRRDSYTEAFF	TGTGCCAGCAGTTTGCGAAGGGACAGCTACACTGAAGCTTTCTTT
TRBJ1-4	TRBV19	once	.	CASSMERREEKLFF	TGTGCCAGTAGTATGGAACGCCGGGAGGAAAAACTGTTTTTT
TRBJ2-1	TRBV5-4	.	TRBD2	CASSLSSGSNEQFF	TGTGCCAGCAGCTTGTCTAGCGGGAGTAATGAGCAGTTCTTC
TRBJ2-1	TRBV10-3	.	TRBD2	CAISEPGTSSYNEQFF	TGTGCCATCAGTGAGCCCGGGACTAGCTCCTACAATGAGCAGTTCTTC
TRBJ1-1	TRBV30	.	.	CAWSVNLRVRGTEAFF	TGTGCCTGGAGTGTAAATTTGCGAGTAAGAGGGACTGAAGCTTTCTTT
TRBJ2-7	TRBV7-2	.	TRBD2	CASSPTVRGTLEQYF	TGTGCCAGCAGCCCCACCGTGCGGGGGACCTTGGAGCAGTACTTC
TRBJ2-3	TRBV5-1	.	TRBD2	CASSQGLVSTDTQYF	TGCGCCAGCAGCCAGGGACTAGTGAGCACAGATACGCAGTATTTT